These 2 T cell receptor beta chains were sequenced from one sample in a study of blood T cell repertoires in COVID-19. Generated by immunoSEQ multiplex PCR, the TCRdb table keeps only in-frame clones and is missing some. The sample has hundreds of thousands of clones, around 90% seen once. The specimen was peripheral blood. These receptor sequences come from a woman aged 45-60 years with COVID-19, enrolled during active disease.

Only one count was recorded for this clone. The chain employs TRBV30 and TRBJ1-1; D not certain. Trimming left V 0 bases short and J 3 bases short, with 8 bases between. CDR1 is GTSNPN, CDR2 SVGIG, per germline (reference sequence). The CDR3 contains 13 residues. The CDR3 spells CAWSVSVDTEAFF. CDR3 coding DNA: TGTGCCTGGAGTGTATCGGTGGACACTGAAGCTTTCTTT.

This CDR3 is CASSPPGQYLLNTEAFF. In DNA, the CDR3 is TGTGCCAGCAGCCCCCCGGGACAGTACCTTTTGAACACTGAAGCTTTCTTT. This sequence joins TRBV28 and TRBJ1-1, with TRBD1 matching 7 bases. The germline V gene has CDR1 MDHEN and CDR2 SYDVKM. This CDR3 contains 17 residues. Unmatched junction bases numbered 13, after V lost 6 bases and J lost 0 bases.